A selection of T cell receptor beta chains follows, all from one sample in a study of T cell responses to AZD1222 COVID-19 vaccine. Sequenced by immunoSEQ multiplex PCR; TCRdb stores in-frame clones only, minus some. The sample shows about 160,000 clones, approximately 94% of them seen only once. The sequencing used peripheral blood, collected 28 days after the second AZD1222 dose. Receptors originate from an adult who received the AZD1222 COVID-19 vaccine. CDR3s include the opening cysteine and the closing phenylalanine or tryptophan. Fields, in order: D gene, J gene, V gene, clone size, CDR3 DNA, CDR3 protein. D genes are given only for firm matches. Rows may omit the clone size; those that give it use once, few, many or a size class.

TRBD1	TRBJ1-2	TRBV2	-	TGTGCCAGCAAACAGGGGGTGGGGTATGGCTACACCTTC	CASKQGVGYGYTF
-	TRBJ2-1	TRBV28	-	TGTGCCAGCAGTTTACGCGGTGAGCAGTTCTTC	CASSLRGEQFF
TRBD2	TRBJ2-2	TRBV5-8	-	TGTGCCAGCAGCTTGGGGGCTAGCGGGTACGACGGGGAGCTGTTTTTT	CASSLGASGYDGELFF
TRBD1	TRBJ2-1	TRBV10-3	-	TGTGCCATCGGGGGACAGGGGGCGAGGGGTTCGTCCTACAATGAGCAGTTCTTC	CAIGGQGARGSSYNEQFF
TRBD1	TRBJ2-7	TRBV7-9	-	TGTGCCAGCACCTCCGGGGACAGGGGGGACGAGCAGTACTTC	CASTSGDRGDEQYF
TRBD1	TRBJ1-6	TRBV5-4	-	TGTGCCAGCAGCTTGGTGACAGGGAATTCACCCCTCCACTTT	CASSLVTGNSPLHF
TRBD1	TRBJ2-3	TRBV4-1	-	TGCGCCAGCAGCAGGACAGGGATCACAGATACGCAGTATTTT	CASSRTGITDTQYF
-	TRBJ2-1	TRBV30	-	TGTGCCTGGAGTGTCAAGGGCCACAATGAGCAGTTCTTC	CAWSVKGHNEQFF
-	TRBJ1-1	TRBV6-1	-	TGTGCCAGCAGTGAAGAAATCGGCGGGAACACTGAAGCTTTCTTT	CASSEEIGGNTEAFF
-	TRBJ1-2	TRBV18	-	TGTGCCAGCTCACCATACGGGGACATAAACGGCTACACCTTC	CASSPYGDINGYTF
TRBD2	TRBJ2-1	TRBV9	once	TGTGCCAGCAGCGGGAGCGGGAGCACCTACAATGAGCAGTTCTTC	CASSGSGSTYNEQFF
-	TRBJ1-1	TRBV7-9	few	TGTGCCAGCAGTCCAGGGGCAGACACTGAAGCTTTCTTT	CASSPGADTEAFF
-	TRBJ1-4	TRBV7-9	-	TGTGCCAGCAGCGCCATACAGGGCAGAGGTAATGAAAAACTGTTTTTT	CASSAIQGRGNEKLFF
-	TRBJ2-7	TRBV29-1	-	TGCAGCGCTGGAGTTATGTCGGGGGGCCGATACGAGCAGTACTTC	CSAGVMSGGRYEQYF
-	TRBJ1-2	TRBV6-1	-	TGTGCCAGCAGTGAAGGATCAGGAGCTAACTATGGCTACACCTTC	CASSEGSGANYGYTF
TRBD1	TRBJ1-1	TRBV2	-	TGTGCCAGCAGTGAAAGGGGGCGGGCTTTCTTT	CASSERGRAFF
-	TRBJ1-6	TRBV7-9	-	TGTGCCAGCAGCTTCAGGGCGAGCAATTCACCCCTCCACTTT	CASSFRASNSPLHF
-	TRBJ1-2	TRBV4-1	-	TGCGCCAGCAGCCAAGAGGTCAGGGGCGACTATGGCTACACCTTC	CASSQEVRGDYGYTF
TRBD2	TRBJ2-1	TRBV9	-	TGTGCCAGCAGCGTCAGGACTAGCGGGTACAATGAGCAGTTCTTC	CASSVRTSGYNEQFF
-	TRBJ2-7	TRBV11-2	-	TGTGCCAGCAGCTTAGACTCGAAGGAACACGAGCAGTACTTC	CASSLDSKEHEQYF
-	TRBJ1-6	TRBV2	-	TGTGCCAGCGGGGGTCGGGGCCTCAACTCCCTCCACTTT	CASGGRGLNSLHF
-	TRBJ2-2	TRBV2	-	TGTGCCAGCAGTGAAAACGCAGGGCCAACCGGGGAGCTGTTTTTT	CASSENAGPTGELFF
TRBD1	TRBJ2-5	TRBV18	-	TGTGCCAGCTCACCATCTCACAGGGGGAAAGAGACCCAGTACTTC	CASSPSHRGKETQYF
-	TRBJ1-2	TRBV18	once	TGTGCCAGCTCACCAACCCAGGGGATAACGGATGGCTACACCTTC	CASSPTQGITDGYTF
-	TRBJ2-7	TRBV10-3	-	TGTGCCATCAGTGGGTTCGTGGGCGGCCCCCCCTACGAGCAGTACTTC	CAISGFVGGPPYEQYF
-	TRBJ1-6	TRBV9	-	TGTGCCAGCAGCGATGAGAGGGTAGACTATAATTCACCCCTCCACTTT	CASSDERVDYNSPLHF
-	TRBJ2-5	TRBV18	-	TGTGCCAGCTCACTCCAAGAGACCCAGTACTTC	CASSLQETQYF
-	TRBJ1-5	TRBV28	-	TGTGCCAGCAGTTTGAGGTCTCGGGGAGGCAATCAGCCCCAGCATTTT	CASSLRSRGGNQPQHF
-	TRBJ1-2	TRBV2	-	TGTGCCAGCAGTGAAGCCGCGGGGGGCTTGGGCTATGGCTACACCTTC	CASSEAAGGLGYGYTF
-	TRBJ1-2	TRBV28	-	TGTGCCAGCAGTTTAAGCGTGGGGGGAAACTATGGCTACACCTTC	CASSLSVGGNYGYTF
TRBD2	TRBJ2-3	TRBV7-9	once	TGTGCCAGCAGCCGAAATGGACTAGCGGGAGATACGCAGTATTTT	CASSRNGLAGDTQYF
-	TRBJ2-4	TRBV29-1	-	TGCAGCGTTGACGGGCAGGGGGCCAAAAACATTCAGTACTTC	CSVDGQGAKNIQYF
TRBD1	TRBJ2-7	TRBV11-2	-	TGTGCCAGCAGCTTCGACAGGGCAAAAGGGGAGCAGTACTTC	CASSFDRAKGEQYF
-	TRBJ2-7	TRBV7-2	once	TGTGCCAGCAGCTTAGAGGCAGGGTTCTACGAGCAGTACTTC	CASSLEAGFYEQYF
TRBD1	TRBJ1-2	TRBV27	-	TGTGCCAGCAGTTTATTCGCCGGGACAGGGGGGGAGGCCTACTATGGCTACACCTTC	CASSLFAGTGGEAYYGYTF
-	TRBJ1-1	TRBV18	once	TGTGCCAGCTCACCACCGTCGAAGGGGCCGAACACTGAAGCTTTCTTT	CASSPPSKGPNTEAFF
-	TRBJ2-1	TRBV18	-	TGTGCCAGCTCACCAGCGACAGCAGACAATGAGCAGTTCTTC	CASSPATADNEQFF
-	TRBJ1-1	TRBV6-2/TRBV6-3	-	TGTGCCAGCAGTTACGGGACGGGGACGGATAAGGTCTTT	CASSYGTGTDKVF
-	TRBJ2-1	TRBV7-2	few	TGTGCCAGCAGAAATAACACGTGGGACAATGAGCAGTTCTTC	CASRNNTWDNEQFF
-	TRBJ2-5	TRBV27	-	TGTGCCAGCCTCTCTTCATCAGGGTTTTGGGAGACCCAGTACTTC	CASLSSSGFWETQYF
TRBD2	TRBJ2-5	TRBV9	-	TGTGCCAGCAGCGTCGGGAGCGGGAGGGCAGAGACCCAGTACTTC	CASSVGSGRAETQYF
TRBD1	TRBJ2-5	TRBV15	-	TGTGCCACCAGCAGGGAGACAGGGGGCGTTGCGGAGACCCAGTACTTC	CATSRETGGVAETQYF
TRBD2	TRBJ2-1	TRBV9	once	TGTGCCAGCAGCGTAGATCTAGCGGGACCGACGACTGAGCAGTTCTTC	CASSVDLAGPTTEQFF
-	TRBJ1-2	TRBV19	-	TGTGCCAGTTCGAATCCAGGGCCGTATGGCTACACCTTC	CASSNPGPYGYTF